This TCR beta chain was profiled in a study of CD4 T cells in relation to SARS-CoV-2 and coronaviruses. About the study: ViraFEST: approximately 10-day antigen culture of PBMCs, then TCR beta CDR3 sequencing. The negative reference was HIV-1 Nef peptide pool or peptide-free culture.

V was trimmed by 5 bases and J by 8 bases, leaving 10 bases between them. The CDR3 runs 12 residues. In germline, CDR1 is SGHTA, CDR2 FQGNSA. Libraries were prepared by immunoSEQ multiplex PCR; TCRdb keeps only in-frame clonotypes and omits some of them. Of approximately 18,000 clones in the sample, 82% were seen once. Unexposed donor CD4+ T cells date from 2011-2018, before the COVID-19 pandemic. The cells were cultured for roughly 11 days before CD4+ T cells were isolated. Cells permitting, SARS-CoV-2 S/N and four cold-coronavirus spikes were tested on unexposed-donor CD4+ T cells. Fresh IL-2 medium replaced half the medium on days 3 and 7. Comment on this clone: Its target is unknown.

Sequencing was performed on CD4+ T cells from PBMCs, cultured in vitro. The gene calls are TRBV7-2 and TRBJ2-1, with D tentatively TRBD1 or TRBD2 (6 bases each). This TCR was sampled from a human donor in good health. CDR3 DNA: TGTGCCAGCAGCCCTAGGGGGGATGAGCAGTTCTTC. It translates to CASSPRGDEQFF. The whole variable domain, filled in from reference TRBV7-2 and TRBJ2-1, reads GAGVSQSPSNKVTEKGKDVELRCDPISGHTALYWYRQSLGQGLEFLIYFQGNSAPDKSGLPSDRFSAERTGGSVSTLTIQRTQQEDSAVYLCASSPRGDEQFFGPGTRLTVL.